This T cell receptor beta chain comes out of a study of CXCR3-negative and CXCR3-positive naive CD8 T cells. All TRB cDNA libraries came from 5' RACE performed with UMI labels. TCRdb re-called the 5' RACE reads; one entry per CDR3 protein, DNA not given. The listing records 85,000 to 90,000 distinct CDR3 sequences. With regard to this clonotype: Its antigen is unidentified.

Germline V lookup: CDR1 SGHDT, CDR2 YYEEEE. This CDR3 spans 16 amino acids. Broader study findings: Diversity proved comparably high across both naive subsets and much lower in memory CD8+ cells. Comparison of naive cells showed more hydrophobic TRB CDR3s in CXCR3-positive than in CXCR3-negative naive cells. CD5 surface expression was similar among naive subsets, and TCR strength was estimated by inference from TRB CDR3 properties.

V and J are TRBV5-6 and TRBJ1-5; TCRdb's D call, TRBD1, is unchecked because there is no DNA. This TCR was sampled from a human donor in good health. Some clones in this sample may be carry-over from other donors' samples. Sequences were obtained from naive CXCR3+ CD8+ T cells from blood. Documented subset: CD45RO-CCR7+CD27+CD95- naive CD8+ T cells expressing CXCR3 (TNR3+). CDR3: CASSLQRTYSNQPQHF.